This T cell receptor beta chain was sequenced during a study of control samples from healthy donors and cancer patients. Sequenced by immunoSEQ multiplex PCR; TCRdb stores in-frame clones only, minus some. The repertoire holds some 150,000 clones, under 90% seen once, with less than 5.5% in the top ten. This TCR derives from a man aged 30 to 45 in good health. The specimen sequenced was blood.

The CDR3 nucleotides are TGTGCCAGCAGCCAAGATCTGCAGTTTGGAGACATGAACACTGAAGCTTTCTTT. It encodes CASSQDLQFGDMNTEAFF. The chain joins TRBV4-2 to TRBJ1-1; the D is unclear. V was pared by 0 bases and J by 0 bases, with 17 bases between. The germline gives CDR1 LGHNA, CDR2 YNFKEQ. The CDR3 sequence is 18 residues long.